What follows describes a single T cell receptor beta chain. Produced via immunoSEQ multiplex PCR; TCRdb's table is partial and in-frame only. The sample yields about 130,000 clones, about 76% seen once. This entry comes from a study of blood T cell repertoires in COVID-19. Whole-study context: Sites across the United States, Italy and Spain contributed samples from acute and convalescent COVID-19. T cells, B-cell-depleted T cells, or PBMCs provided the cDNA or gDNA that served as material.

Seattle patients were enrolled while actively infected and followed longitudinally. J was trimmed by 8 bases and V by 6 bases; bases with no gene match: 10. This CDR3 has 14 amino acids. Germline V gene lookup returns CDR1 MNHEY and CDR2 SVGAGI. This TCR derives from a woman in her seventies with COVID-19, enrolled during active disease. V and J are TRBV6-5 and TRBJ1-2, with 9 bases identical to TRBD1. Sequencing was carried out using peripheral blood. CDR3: CASSGTGPRGGYTF. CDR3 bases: TGTGCCAGCAGCGGGACAGGGCCGAGGGGCGGCTACACCTTC.